This TCR beta chain was sequenced in a study of beta chain features in type 1 diabetes. Points from the study as a whole: Moderate yet significant TCRB CDR3 shortening was seen in Type 1 diabetes patients in all four CD4+ subsets. Fewer junction insertions and more nucleotide deletions appeared in type 1 diabetes patients.

CDR3 size: 16 residues. Germline assignment: CDR1 SEHNR and CDR2 FQNEAQ (reference sequence). Deletions cut 4 bases from V and 1 base from J, with 15 bases between. In regard to this clone: The target antigen is unknown.

Stem cell-like memory, regulatory, central memory and naive CD4+ cells were sorted via CD45RO/CCR7/CD25/CD127/CD95/CD27. Expressed TCRB transcripts got sequenced, as all isolated RNA was reverse transcribed. The data were produced by immunoSEQ multiplex PCR, yet TCRdb's version contains in-frame clones alone and is incomplete. The table has a few hundred thousand clones, more than 12% seen once. This clonotype originated in a woman aged 18-29 years in good health. Input material: naive CD4+ T cells from blood. The chain uses TRBV7-9 and TRBJ2-3, with D possibly being TRBD2 (5 bases). The CDR3 sequence: CASSSVEDWGTDTQYF. The CDR3, as DNA: TGTGCCAGCAGCTCCGTTGAGGACTGGGGCACAGATACGCAGTATTTT. The full variable domain, rest sourced from reference TRBV7-9 and TRBJ2-3, is DTGVSQNPRHKITKRGQNVTFRCDPISEHNRLYWYRQTLGQGPEFLTYFQNEAQLEKSRLLSDRFSAERPKGSFSTLEIQRTEQGDSAMYLCASSSVEDWGTDTQYFGPGTRLTVL.